This T cell receptor beta chain was recovered during a study of vaccination and CD4 T cells after COVID-19. Points from the study as a whole: The great majority, 304 of 307 vaccine-specific clones, proved spike mono-reactive in convalescent patients.

V lost 1 base, J lost 8 bases, and 2 bases stayed unmatched. In germline, CDR1 is LNHNV, CDR2 YYDKDF (reference sequence). The CDR3 spans 14 residues. The Oncomine TCR Beta short-read assay was applied to DNA of cultured CD4+ T cells. TCRdb passed the PCR reads through MiXCR, listing each CDR3 protein once. The sample shows 8,500 to 10,000 distinct CDR3 sequences, roughly two fifths of them seen only once. This clonotype was counted a single time. Its antigen is unidentified. Treatment in this sample: roughly 11-day PBMC culture with coronavirus spike peptide pools or control peptides (ViraFEST assay). Ahead of the COVID-19 pandemic (2011-2018), the CD4+ T cells of the unexposed donor were collected.

The chain uses TRBV15 and TRBJ1-4; 9 bases line up with TRBD1. Source material: CD4+ T cells from blood, cultured in vitro. The source of this sequence is a human donor in good health. CDR3 region: CATSRVTGGEKLFF. The CDR3 coding sequence is TGTGCCACCAGCAGAGTCACAGGGGGCGAAAAACTGTTTTTT.